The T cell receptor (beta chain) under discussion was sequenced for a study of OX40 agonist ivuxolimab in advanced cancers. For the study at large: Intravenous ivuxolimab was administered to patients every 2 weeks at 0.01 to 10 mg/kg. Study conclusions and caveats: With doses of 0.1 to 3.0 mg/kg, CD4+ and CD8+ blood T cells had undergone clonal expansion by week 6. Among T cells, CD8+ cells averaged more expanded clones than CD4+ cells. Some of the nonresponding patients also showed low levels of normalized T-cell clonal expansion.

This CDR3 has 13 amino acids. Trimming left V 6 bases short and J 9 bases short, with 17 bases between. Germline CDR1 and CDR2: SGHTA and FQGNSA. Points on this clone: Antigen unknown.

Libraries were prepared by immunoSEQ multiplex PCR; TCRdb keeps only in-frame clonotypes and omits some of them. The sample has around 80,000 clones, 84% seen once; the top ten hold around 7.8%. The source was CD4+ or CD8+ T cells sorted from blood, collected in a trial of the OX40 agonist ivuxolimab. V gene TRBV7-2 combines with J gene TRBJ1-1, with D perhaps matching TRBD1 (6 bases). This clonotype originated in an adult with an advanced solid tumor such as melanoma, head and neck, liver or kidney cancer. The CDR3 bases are TGTGCCAGCAGGGGTAACAGGGAATCCAAAGCTTTCTTT. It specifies CASRGNRESKAFF. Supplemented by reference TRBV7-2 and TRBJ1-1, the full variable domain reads GAGVSQSPSNKVTEKGKDVELRCDPISGHTALYWYRQSLGQGLEFLIYFQGNSAPDKSGLPSDRFSAERTGGSVSTLTIQRTQQEDSAVYLCASRGNRESKAFFGQGTRLTVV.